The next 12 T cell receptor beta chains were all read from a single sample in a study of blood T cell repertoires in COVID-19. Profiled with immunoSEQ multiplex PCR; TCRdb holds only in-frame clones, not every one. This sample has around 240,000 clones; approximately 85% occur once, and the top ten carry 2% to 2.5%. Material for sequencing was PBMCs or T cells enriched from blood (not recorded which). The source of these receptors is a woman aged 45-59 years who had recovered from COVID-19.

The chain is built from TRBV10-3 and TRBJ2-7, with 7 nucleotides matching TRBD1. Germline V gene sequence: CDR1 ENHRY, CDR2 SYGVKD. The ends lost 11 bases at V and 7 bases at J; junction bases unmatched: 14. There are 13 residues in the CDR3. CDR3 sequence reads: CAFSTGTWGEQYF. The CDR3 DNA follows: TGTGCCTTTTCGACAGGGACCTGGGGGGAGCAGTACTTC.

Remarks on this clone: At one end the junction does not follow the germline gene, possibly because of a read error. V usage is TRBV2 and J usage is TRBJ2-5; tentatively, D is TRBD1 (6 bases). Looked up from germline, CDR1 is SNHLY and CDR2 is FYNNEI. This CDR3 spans 18 amino acids. DNA of the CDR3: TGTGCCAGCAGTGACTCTCCCTTGGGGGCGCCCTTAAAAGAGGCCCAGTACTTC. This gives the protein CASSDSPLGAPLKEAQYF.

J is TRBJ1-5 and V is TRBV19; tentative D call: TRBD1 (5 bases). CDR3 length: 15 residues. From germline, CDR1 is LNHDA and CDR2 SQIVND (reference sequence). V was shortened by 2 bases and J by 6 bases, with 14 bases between the two germline ends. CDR3 loop: CASSIRPQGTQPQHF. DNA of the CDR3: TGTGCCAGTAGTATAAGGCCGCAGGGTACTCAGCCCCAGCATTTT.

The genes are TRBV3-1 (or the pseudogene TRBV3-2) and TRBJ2-3; weak D call: TRBD2 (6 bases). The germline CDR1 and CDR2 sequences are LGHDT and YNNKEL (reference sequence). Trimming stripped 0 bases from V and 8 bases from J, with 15 bases between. This CDR3 is built from 15 residues. The CDR3 here is CASSQDSRLVVTQYF. The CDR3 nucleotides read TGTGCCAGCAGCCAAGATTCGAGACTAGTGGTTACGCAGTATTTT.

A few counts support this clone. The chain employs TRBV7-8 and TRBJ1-1, with 7 positions matching TRBD1. The germline gives CDR1 SGHVS, CDR2 FQNEAQ. The CDR3 is 18 residues long. Trimming took 5 bases from V and 2 from J; bases not matched to a gene: 17. The CDR3 is CASSRDSLDPTENTEAFF. CDR3 in DNA: TGTGCCAGCAGCCGGGACAGCCTCGACCCAACAGAAAACACTGAAGCTTTCTTT.

The V gene is TRBV15, the J gene TRBJ2-5; D gene ambiguous. Per the germline V gene, CDR1 is LNHNV and CDR2 is YYDKDF (reference sequence). CDR3 length equals 15 residues. Trimming stripped 4 bases from V and 0 bases from J, with 12 bases between. CDR3 in amino acids: CATSINLNYQETQYF. The DNA of the CDR3 is TGTGCCACCAGCATTAATCTAAATTACCAAGAGACCCAGTACTTC.

The chain links TRBV27 to TRBJ1-1, with D uncertain. The germline V gene encodes CDR1 MNHEY and CDR2 SMNVEV (reference sequence). The ends were cut back, 7 bases at V and 3 bases at J, with 15 bases in the middle. The length of the CDR3 is 14 residues. This CDR3 is CASMVRRSYTEAFF. Here the CDR3 DNA reads TGTGCCAGCATGGTGAGGCGTTCCTACACTGAAGCTTTCTTT.

The rearrangement joins TRBV7-2 to TRBJ2-5; a weak D match, TRBD2 (5 bases). The length of the CDR3 is 13 residues. V lost 3 bases and J lost 4, with 9 bases in between. Germline loops: CDR1 SGHTA, CDR2 FQGNSA. The CDR3 protein is CASSFWRLETQYF. The CDR3 DNA reads as TGTGCCAGCAGCTTCTGGAGGTTAGAGACCCAGTACTTC.

Here the CDR3 DNA reads TGTGCCAGTTCCCTTCCCGGACAGGAAGCTTTCTTT. This translates into CASSLPGQEAFF. This chain connects TRBV7-3 to TRBJ1-1; weak D call: TRBD1 (6 bases). V was clipped by 9 bases and J by 8 bases, with 16 bases between them. This CDR3 comprises 12 residues. Germline V lookup: CDR1 SGHTA, CDR2 FQGTGA.

The J gene is TRBJ2-7, the V gene TRBV19; D gene uncertain. The CDR3 is 13 residues long. The germline V and J ends were trimmed by 0 bases and 4 bases, with 7 bases remaining between them. Germline-derived CDR1 and CDR2 are LNHDA and SQIVND (reference sequence). The CDR3 protein is CASSIDGEYEQYF. CDR3 nucleotides: TGTGCCAGTAGTATAGACGGAGAATACGAGCAGTACTTC.

V usage is TRBV6-5 and J usage is TRBJ2-7, with TRBD2 identical over 10 bases. V shed 6 bases, J shed 7 bases, and the junction held 12 bases outside the gene matches. Per germline, CDR1 MNHEY and CDR2 SVGAGI. This CDR3 is 15 amino acids long. The CDR3 DNA follows: TGTGCCAGCAGCCCCCCCTTAGCGGGAGGCTGGGAGCAGTACTTC. Translated, it gives CASSPPLAGGWEQYF.

The V and J genes are TRBV28 and TRBJ1-1, with D maybe TRBD1 (5 bases). Trimming pared 2 bases from V and 5 bases from J, leaving 15 bases between. CDR3 length: 15 amino acids. Germline loops: CDR1 MDHEN, CDR2 SYDVKM. The CDR3 bases are TGTGCCAGCAGTTTAAGTCAGGGAGGTGTGACTGAAGCTTTCTTT. Encoded protein: CASSLSQGGVTEAFF.